A single sample is the source of the 30 T cell receptor beta chains below, sequenced in a study of blood T cell repertoires in COVID-19. Profiling relied on immunoSEQ multiplex PCR, and the TCRdb table lists in-frame clones only, not all of them. The repertoire holds around 60,000 clones, with over 75% as singletons. The sequenced sample consisted of peripheral blood. The receptors here all came from a woman older than 75 with active COVID-19.

The chain combines TRBV7-9 with TRBJ1-6, with unresolved D. The CDR3 has 13 amino acids. The V gene lost 5 bases and the J gene lost 6 bases, with 8 bases spanning the gap. Germline values: CDR1 SEHNR, CDR2 FQNEAQ (reference sequence). In DNA form, the CDR3 reads TGTGCCAGCAGCCTTACAGTTAATTCACCCCTCCACTTT. Amino acids: CASSLTVNSPLHF.

The V call is TRBV11-2, the J call TRBJ2-5; weak D call: TRBD2 (7 bases). V was pared by 5 bases and J by 9 bases, with 28 bases between. The length of the CDR3 is 17 residues. Germline CDR1 and CDR2: SGHAT and FQNNGV. CDR3 protein: CASSTQPTRGGSASQYF. The CDR3 region has the DNA TGTGCCAGCAGCACACAACCTACTAGGGGGGGTTCGGCGTCCCAGTACTTC.

This clone was seen a handful of times. J is TRBJ1-1 and V is TRBV15; no definite D call. CDR3 length: 14 residues. The V and J ends lost 1 base and 5 bases respectively, with 11 bases between them. CDR1 is LNHNV, CDR2 YYDKDF, per germline (reference sequence). The CDR3, as DNA: TGTGCCACCAGCAGAGGCCGGTATCGGACTGAAGCTTTCTTT. Translation gives CATSRGRYRTEAFF.

The chain uses TRBV6-5 and TRBJ1-5, with 7 bases that match TRBD1. V lost 4 bases, J lost 5 bases, and 11 bases stayed unmatched. Germline CDR1 reads MNHEY; CDR2 reads SVGAGI. This CDR3 is 16 amino acids long. CDR3 region: CASSSRSGDSHQPQHF. The CDR3 DNA sequence: TGTGCCAGCAGTTCTCGCTCGGGGGACAGTCATCAGCCCCAGCATTTT.

The chain is built from TRBV7-2 and TRBJ1-1; weak D call: TRBD1 (6 bases). V was pared by 5 bases and J by 0 bases, with 10 bases between. The CDR3 contains 14 residues. Per germline, CDR1 SGHTA and CDR2 FQGNSA. DNA of the CDR3: TGTGCCAGCAGCCCGGGACATATGAACACTGAAGCTTTCTTT. This codes for CASSPGHMNTEAFF.

The gene calls are TRBV5-1 and TRBJ1-5; 10 positions match TRBD1. The germline V gene encodes CDR1 SGHRS and CDR2 YFSETQ. The CDR3 totals 14 residues. Germline trimming cut 4 bases from V and 7 bases from J; bases unmatched to any gene: 5. The CDR3 bases are TGCGCCAGCAGCCCCGGGACAGGGGACCAGCCCCAGCATTTT. Its protein is CASSPGTGDQPQHF.

V gene TRBV5-1 combines with J gene TRBJ2-1; D possibly corresponds to TRBD1 (6 bases). This CDR3 spans 16 amino acids. The V gene lost 4 bases and the J gene lost 0 bases, with 14 bases spanning the gap. Germline V gene lookup returns CDR1 SGHRS and CDR2 YFSETQ. The CDR3 loop is CASSQQGDSSYNEQFF. The CDR3 nucleotides are TGCGCCAGCAGCCAACAGGGAGACAGCTCCTACAATGAGCAGTTCTTC.

CDR3 coding DNA: TGTGCCAGCAATTCAGGGGGCGGCACAGATACGCAGTATTTT. This codes for CASNSGGGTDTQYF. V gene TRBV25-1 combines with J gene TRBJ2-3; 8 nucleotides align to TRBD1. V trimming: 7 bases; J trimming: 1 base; junction bases outside the gene matches: 4. The germline CDR1 and CDR2 sequences are MGHDK and SYGVNS. The CDR3 totals 14 residues. Full variable domain (missing parts from reference TRBV25-1 and TRBJ2-3): EADIYQTPRYLVIGTGKKITLECSQTMGHDKMYWYQQDPGMELHLIHYSYGVNSTEKGDLSSESTVSRIRTEHFPLTLESARPSHTSQYLCASNSGGGTDTQYFGPGTRLTVL.

The chain joins TRBV6-5 to TRBJ2-1; D is perhaps TRBD2 (6 bases). The germline V and J ends were trimmed by 6 bases and 6 bases, with 12 bases remaining between them. Germline CDR1 is MNHEY and CDR2 is SVGAGI. The CDR3 contains 13 residues. CDR3 sequence (DNA): TGTGCCAGCAGGGAGGGCCTCCGCAATGAGCAGTTCTTC. Encoded protein: CASREGLRNEQFF.

V and J are TRBV28 and TRBJ2-1, with D maybe TRBD2 (6 bases). V lost 8 bases and J lost 5, with 19 bases in between. There are 15 residues in the CDR3. Germline CDR1 and CDR2: MDHEN and SYDVKM. In DNA, the CDR3 is TGTGCCAGCTCCGTCACGCGGTGGGGGGACAATGAGCAGTTCTTC. Translating it yields CASSVTRWGDNEQFF. The entire variable domain, with the rest obtained from reference TRBV28 and TRBJ2-1, is as follows: DVKVTQSSRYLVKRTGEKVFLECVQDMDHENMFWYRQDPGLGLRLIYFSYDVKMKEKGDIPEGYSVSREKKERFSLILESASTNQTSMYLCASSVTRWGDNEQFFGPGTRLTVL.

This clone occurred once. V gene TRBV4-1 combines with J gene TRBJ2-1; the D gene is possibly TRBD2 (6 bases). Germline-derived CDR1 and CDR2 are MGHRA and YSYEKL. CDR3 length: 19 amino acids. The V and J ends lost 0 bases and 2 bases respectively, with 20 bases between them. The CDR3 coding sequence is TGCGCCAGCAGCCAAGATTTCGCTCCGGCTGCGGGACCCTACAATGAGCAGTTCTTC. It specifies CASSQDFAPAAGPYNEQFF.

The chain recombines TRBV28 with TRBJ2-5; 7 nucleotides agree with TRBD1. The CDR3 is 14 amino acids. V was pared by 7 bases and J by 9 bases, with 14 bases of the junction left unmatched. The V gene's germline CDR1 is MDHEN and CDR2 SYDVKM. The CDR3 here is CASTPMTGRGAQYF. In DNA, the CDR3 is TGTGCCAGCACCCCCATGACAGGGCGAGGGGCCCAGTACTTC. The full variable domain, in which reference TRBV28 and TRBJ2-5 provide the parts outside the CDR3, is DVKVTQSSRYLVKRTGEKVFLECVQDMDHENMFWYRQDPGLGLRLIYFSYDVKMKEKGDIPEGYSVSREKKERFSLILESASTNQTSMYLCASTPMTGRGAQYFGPGTRLLVL.

The rearrangement links TRBV24-1 to TRBJ2-1; 12 nucleotides align to TRBD1. Losses at the gene ends were 7 bases for V and 10 bases for J; bases not matched to a gene: 7. Looked up from germline, CDR1 is KGHDR and CDR2 is SFDVKD. The CDR3 loop spans 14 amino acids. The CDR3 DNA follows: TGTGCCACCAGGGCGGGACAGGGGGCACGGGAGCAGTTCTTC. This gives the protein CATRAGQGAREQFF.

V is TRBV5-6 and J is TRBJ1-3; D call uncertain. The CDR3 has 12 amino acids. Germline V gene data show CDR1 as SGHDT and CDR2 as YYEEEE. Trimming took 4 bases from V and 4 from J, leaving 6 bases between them. The CDR3 nucleotides read TGTGCCAGCAGCGTAATGGGAAACACCATATATTTT. Protein: CASSVMGNTIYF.

This chain uses TRBV19 with TRBJ2-3; no clear D. V shed 5 bases and J shed 3 bases, with 9 bases lying between them. The CDR3 contains 13 residues. CDR1 is LNHDA, CDR2 SQIVND, per germline (reference sequence). The CDR3 is CASSPSATDTQYF. CDR3 DNA: TGTGCCAGTAGTCCAAGCGCGACAGATACGCAGTATTTT.

The CDR3: CASRAAHYEQYF. The CDR3 region has the DNA TGTGCCTCCAGGGCGGCACACTACGAGCAGTACTTC. The chain is built from TRBV6-5 and TRBJ2-7; possibly TRBD1 for D (5 bases). The CDR3 runs to 12 residues. CDR1 is MNHEY, CDR2 SVGAGI, per germline. V lost 11 bases and J 3 bases, leaving 14 bases between the germline ends.

The chain links TRBV9 to TRBJ2-2, with TRBD2 matching 8 bases. Looked up from germline, CDR1 is SGDLS and CDR2 is YYNGEE. The CDR3 is 15 residues long. J lost 7 bases, V lost 1 base, and 6 bases had no gene match. CDR3 in amino acids: CASSVLSGGGGELFF. The CDR3 DNA reads as TGTGCCAGCAGCGTACTCAGCGGGGGCGGCGGGGAGCTGTTTTTT.

This chain uses TRBV6-5 with TRBJ1-2; 7 bases line up with TRBD1. J gave up 7 bases and V 6 bases, and 8 bases lay outside the gene matches. The CDR3 covers 13 residues. Germline V lookup: CDR1 MNHEY, CDR2 SVGAGI. The CDR3 DNA reads TGTGCCAGCAGGAAGGGGGCGTCGGGTGGCTACACCTTC. This codes for CASRKGASGGYTF.

As to this clone: At one end, the junction sequence differs from germline, possibly due to a read error. The chain is built from TRBV20-1 and TRBJ1-1; D call uncertain. The germline V gene encodes CDR1 DFQATT and CDR2 SNEGSKA (reference sequence). This CDR3 region has 11 residues. The CDR3: CSARPDTEAFF. As DNA, the CDR3 is TGCAGTGCTAGGCCTGACACCGAAGCTTTCTTT.

The CDR3 DNA reads as TGCGCCAGCAGCCACCAGATGAACACCGGGGAGCTGTTTTTT. Protein product: CASSHQMNTGELFF. V is TRBV4-1 and J is TRBJ2-2; no clear D gene. CDR3 size: 14 residues. In germline, CDR1 is MGHRA, CDR2 YSYEKL. Trimming removed 3 bases from V and 1 base from J, with 6 bases in between.

The chain combines TRBV2 with TRBJ2-3, with 8 bases fitting TRBD1. V shed 6 bases, J shed 3 bases, and the junction held 8 bases outside the gene matches. Per the germline V gene, CDR1 is SNHLY and CDR2 is FYNNEI. The CDR3 is 15 residues long. The DNA for the CDR3 is TGTGCCAGCAGCGACAGGGGCCGAGGGACAGATACGCAGTATTTT. The encoded protein is CASSDRGRGTDTQYF.

CDR3 in amino acids: CASSPSGTGGETQYF. In nucleotides, the CDR3 is TGTGCCAGCAGCCCCTCCGGGACAGGAGGAGAGACCCAGTACTTC. V usage is TRBV28 and J usage is TRBJ2-5; TRBD1 matches at 8 bases. The CDR3 extends over 15 amino acids. CDR1 is MDHEN, CDR2 SYDVKM, per germline. V lost 6 bases, J lost 4 bases, and 10 bases stayed unmatched.

CDR3 sequence (DNA): TGTGCCAGCAGCGTAGTGACAGGGGCTTTGGAGACCCAGTACTTC. This sequence encodes CASSVVTGALETQYF. J is TRBJ2-5 and V is TRBV9, with 8 bases fitting TRBD1. Per germline, CDR1 SGDLS and CDR2 YYNGEE. This CDR3 comprises 15 residues. The V segment lost 0 bases and the J segment 5 bases; nucleotides outside the gene matches: 6.

The genes are TRBV28 and TRBJ2-1; 14 bases are shared with TRBD2. In germline, CDR1 is MDHEN, CDR2 SYDVKM. The CDR3 has 15 amino acids. Unmatched junction bases numbered 5, after V lost 5 bases and J lost 8 bases. The CDR3 DNA reads TGTGCCAGCAGTGGGACTAGCGGGAGAACTGATGAGCAGTTCTTC. Its protein product is CASSGTSGRTDEQFF.

V is TRBV15 and J is TRBJ1-5, with TRBD1 as a possible D gene (6 bases). Germline assignment: CDR1 LNHNV and CDR2 YYDKDF (reference sequence). The V gene lost 0 bases and the J gene lost 0 bases, with 9 bases spanning the gap. The length of the CDR3 is 16 residues. This CDR3 reads CATSREQGNSNQPQHF. The DNA of the CDR3 is TGTGCCACCAGCAGAGAACAGGGAAATAGCAATCAGCCCCAGCATTTT.

The sample holds one count of this clone. This chain connects TRBV28 to TRBJ1-2; 7 bases agree with TRBD1. The CDR3 contains 14 residues. Germline CDR1 reads MDHEN; CDR2 reads SYDVKM. V dropped 6 bases and J dropped 5; count of bases not matched to a gene: 9. DNA of the CDR3: TGTGCCAGCAGACTACAGGGGCTCGGGTATGGCTACACCTTC. Its translation is CASRLQGLGYGYTF.

V and J are TRBV6-5 and TRBJ1-2; TRBD1 might be the D (6 bases). CDR3 length: 11 residues. Per the germline V gene, CDR1 is MNHEY and CDR2 is SVGAGI. The ends were cut back, 11 bases at V and 6 bases at J, with 13 bases in the middle. CDR3 coding DNA: TGTGCCGTCCACAGGGTAGATGGCTACACCTTC. Translating it yields CAVHRVDGYTF.

The chain carries TRBV5-6 and TRBJ2-5; 12 bases align to TRBD2. The CDR3 consists of 17 residues. Germline CDR1 reads SGHDT; CDR2 reads YYEEEE. Germline trimming cut 4 bases from V and 5 bases from J; bases unmatched to any gene: 12. The CDR3 DNA reads TGTGCCAGCAGCCCGCAGACTAGCGGGGGCTCGGTGGAGACCCAGTACTTC. Translation: CASSPQTSGGSVETQYF.

The chain combines TRBV27 with TRBJ2-7; D is undetermined. CDR1 MNHEY and CDR2 SMNVEV come from the germline V gene (reference sequence). V was clipped by 0 bases and J by 3 bases, with 6 bases between them. The length of the CDR3 is 13 residues. The CDR3 DNA reads TGTGCCAGCAGTTTATCCCCTAACTACGAGCAGTACTTC. This sequence encodes CASSLSPNYEQYF.

This chain uses TRBV5-1 with TRBJ2-3; 12 bases are a match to TRBD2. Germline V lookup: CDR1 SGHRS, CDR2 YFSETQ. The ends lost 7 bases at V and 5 bases at J; junction bases unmatched: 5. The CDR3 length is 14 residues. CDR3 bases: TGCGCCAGCCGACTAGCGGGGGTAGAAGATACGCAGTATTTT. Encoded protein: CASRLAGVEDTQYF.